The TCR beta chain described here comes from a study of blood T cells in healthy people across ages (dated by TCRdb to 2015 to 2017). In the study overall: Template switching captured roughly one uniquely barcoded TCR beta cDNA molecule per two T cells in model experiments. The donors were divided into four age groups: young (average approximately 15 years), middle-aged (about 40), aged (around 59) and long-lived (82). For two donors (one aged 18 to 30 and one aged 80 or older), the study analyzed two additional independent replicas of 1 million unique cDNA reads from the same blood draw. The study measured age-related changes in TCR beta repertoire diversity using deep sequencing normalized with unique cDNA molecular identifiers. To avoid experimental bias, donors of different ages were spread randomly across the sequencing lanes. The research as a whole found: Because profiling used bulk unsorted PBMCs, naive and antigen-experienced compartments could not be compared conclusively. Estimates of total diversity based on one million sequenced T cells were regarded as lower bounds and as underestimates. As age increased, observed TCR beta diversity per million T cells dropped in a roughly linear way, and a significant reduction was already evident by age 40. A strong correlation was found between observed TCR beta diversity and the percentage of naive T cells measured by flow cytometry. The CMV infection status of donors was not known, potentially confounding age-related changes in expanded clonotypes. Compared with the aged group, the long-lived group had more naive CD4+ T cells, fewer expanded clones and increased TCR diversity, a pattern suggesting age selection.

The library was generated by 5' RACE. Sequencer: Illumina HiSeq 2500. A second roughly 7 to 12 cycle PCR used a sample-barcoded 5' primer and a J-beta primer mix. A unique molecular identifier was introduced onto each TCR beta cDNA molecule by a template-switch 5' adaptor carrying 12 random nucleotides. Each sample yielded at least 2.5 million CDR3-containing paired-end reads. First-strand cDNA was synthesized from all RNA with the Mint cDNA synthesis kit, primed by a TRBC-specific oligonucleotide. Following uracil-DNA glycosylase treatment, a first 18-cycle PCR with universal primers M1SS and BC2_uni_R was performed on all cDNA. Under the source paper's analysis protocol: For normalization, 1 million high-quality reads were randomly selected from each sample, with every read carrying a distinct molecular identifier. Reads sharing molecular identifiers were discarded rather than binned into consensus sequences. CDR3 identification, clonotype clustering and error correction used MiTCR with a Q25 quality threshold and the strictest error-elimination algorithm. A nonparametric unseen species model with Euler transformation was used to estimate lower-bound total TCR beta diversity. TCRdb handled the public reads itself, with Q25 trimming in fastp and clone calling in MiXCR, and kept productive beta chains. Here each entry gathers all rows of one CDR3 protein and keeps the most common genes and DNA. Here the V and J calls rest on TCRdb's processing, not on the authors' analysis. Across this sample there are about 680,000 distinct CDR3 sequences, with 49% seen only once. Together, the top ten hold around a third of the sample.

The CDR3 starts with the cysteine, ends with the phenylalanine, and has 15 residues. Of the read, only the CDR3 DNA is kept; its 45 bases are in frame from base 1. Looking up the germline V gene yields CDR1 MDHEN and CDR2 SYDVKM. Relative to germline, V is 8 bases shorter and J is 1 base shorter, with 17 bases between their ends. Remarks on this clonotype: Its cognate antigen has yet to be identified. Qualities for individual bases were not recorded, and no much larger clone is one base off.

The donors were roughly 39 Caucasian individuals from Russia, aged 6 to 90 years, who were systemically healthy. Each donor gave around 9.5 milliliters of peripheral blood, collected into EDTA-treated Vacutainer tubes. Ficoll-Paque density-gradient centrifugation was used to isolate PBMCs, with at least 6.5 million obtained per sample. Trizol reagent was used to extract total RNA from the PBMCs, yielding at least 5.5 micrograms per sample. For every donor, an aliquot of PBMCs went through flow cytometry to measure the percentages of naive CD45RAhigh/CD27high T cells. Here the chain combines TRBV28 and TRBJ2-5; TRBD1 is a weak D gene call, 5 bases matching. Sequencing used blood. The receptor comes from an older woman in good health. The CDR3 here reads CASFPRAFFQETQYF. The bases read TGTGCCAGCTTCCCCAGGGCCTTCTTCCAAGAGACCCAGTACTTC.